This TCR beta chain was retrieved from a study of response to subunit inactivated influenza vaccine. This clonotype was seen more than once but under ten times. With 10 bases removed from V and 14 bases from J, the gap between germline ends came to 21 bases. Germline V gene lookup returns CDR1 SGHTA and CDR2 FQGNSA. This CDR3 contains 13 residues. TCRdb passed the RT-PCR reads through MiXCR, listing each CDR3 protein once. Among around 750,000 distinct CDR3 sequences, around 21% were seen once, and the ten largest hold about 9.4%. This sequence was found in a man over 45 who received an inactivated influenza vaccine. Sequencing used PBMCs from blood, obtained around 5 days after vaccination. The rearrangement links TRBV7-2 to TRBJ1-6; D is perhaps TRBD1 (5 bases). The CDR3 region is CATDEGTNLALHF. The CDR3 DNA reads as TGTGCCACCGACGAGGGGACTAATCTTGCCCTCCACTTT.